This TCR beta chain was sequenced in a study of T cells in Graves' hyperthyroidism and ophthalmopathy. The germline V gene encodes CDR1 MNHEY and CDR2 SMNVEV (reference sequence). This CDR3 has 13 amino acids. The V and J ends lost 7 bases and 7 bases respectively, with 14 bases between them. Ophthalmopathy patients all had a Clinical Activity Score of at least 3, a NOSPECS grade of at least 4 and disease under 3 months old. RNA transcripts yielded amplified TCR beta CDR3 regions. The TCR CDR3 first-round RT-PCR relied on the HTBI primer set. TCRdb passed the multiplex PCR reads through MiXCR, listing each CDR3 protein once. The sample has some 320,000 distinct CDR3 sequences, roughly an eighth seen once; the top ten hold 34%.

The sequencing input was blood. The receptor's source is a woman between 35 and 50 years old with Graves' ophthalmopathy. The chain carries TRBV27 and TRBJ1-5, with D maybe TRBD1 (5 bases). CDR3 residues: CASKGALNQPQHF. The CDR3 bases are TGTGCCAGCAAAGGGGCCCTGAACCAGCCCCAGCATTTT.